Below are 8 T cell receptor beta chains sequenced from a single sample in a study of T cell changes during pregnancy in multiple sclerosis. Only in-frame clones appear in the TCRdb table, and some are missing; sequencing was by immunoSEQ multiplex PCR. The sample lists under 50,000 clones; about 90% were seen once. Source: CD4+ T cells from peripheral blood mononuclear cells, taken before pregnancy. These receptors were taken from a female donor with multiple sclerosis, enrolled in a pregnancy study.

The CDR3 loop reads CASSSFTNRGLGSYEQYF. DNA for the CDR3: TGTGCCAGCAGTTCTTTCACCAACAGGGGGCTGGGATCCTACGAGCAGTACTTC. This sequence joins TRBV28 and TRBJ2-7, with 9 bases lining up with TRBD1. The CDR3 runs to 18 residues. Germline lookup yields CDR1 MDHEN and CDR2 SYDVKM. The junction had 14 bases not matched to a gene; V was cut back by 4 bases and J by 1 base.

The V gene is TRBV13, the J gene TRBJ1-1; TRBD1 matches 7 bases. From germline, CDR1 is PRHDT and CDR2 FYEKMQ (reference sequence). The CDR3 extends over 16 amino acids. The trim removed 5 bases at V and 2 bases at J, leaving 11 bases unmatched. For the CDR3, the DNA is TGTGCCAGCAGCCCAGCTTTAAGGGGGCGTAACACTGAAGCTTTCTTT. Amino acids: CASSPALRGRNTEAFF.

CDR3 sequence (DNA): TGCGCCAGCAGTGAAACAGGGGGCGGTTACGAGCAGTACTTC. It translates to CASSETGGGYEQYF. The rearrangement links TRBV10-2 to TRBJ2-7; 9 bases fit TRBD1. The V gene's germline CDR1 is WSHSY and CDR2 SAAADI. There are 14 residues in the CDR3. With 3 bases clipped from V and 4 bases from J, the junction kept 4 bases outside the gene matches.

This chain connects TRBV4-1 to TRBJ1-5; TRBD1 agrees at 7 bases. CDR1 MGHRA and CDR2 YSYEKL come from the germline V gene. J was trimmed by 10 bases and V by 0 bases; bases with no gene match: 9. This CDR3 is 15 amino acids long. The CDR3 protein is CASSQEDRLDGPQHF. The CDR3 DNA follows: TGCGCCAGCAGCCAAGAGGACAGGTTGGACGGTCCCCAGCATTTT.

The chain employs TRBV5-4 and TRBJ2-2; D unresolved. Per the germline V gene, CDR1 is SGHNT and CDR2 is YYREEE (reference sequence). CDR3 length equals 14 residues. V lost 4 bases and J 4 bases, leaving 11 bases between the germline ends. CDR3 residues: CASSAQVSTGELFF. The CDR3 DNA sequence: TGTGCCAGCAGCGCGCAGGTTAGCACCGGGGAGCTGTTTTTT. Complete variable domain (other parts from reference TRBV5-4 and TRBJ2-2): ETGVTQSPTHLIKTRGQQVTLRCSSQSGHNTVSWYQQALGQGPQFIFQYYREEENGRGNFPPRFSGLQFPNYSSELNVNALELDDSALYLCASSAQVSTGELFFGEGSRLTVL.

The V gene is TRBV5-1, the J gene TRBJ2-2; a possible D gene is TRBD2 (5 bases). This CDR3 spans 16 amino acids. Trimming took 4 bases from V and 0 from J, leaving 13 bases between them. CDR1 and CDR2 from the germline V gene are SGHRS and YFSETQ. The CDR3 here is CASSPDLLANTGELFF. CDR3 DNA: TGCGCCAGCAGCCCGGACTTACTCGCGAACACCGGGGAGCTGTTTTTT.

The chain links TRBV7-6 to TRBJ1-1, with 9 bases fitting TRBD1. V shed 5 bases, J shed 4 bases, and the junction held 2 bases outside the gene matches. The CDR3 has 13 residues. Germline lookup yields CDR1 SGHVS and CDR2 FNYEAQ. The chain's CDR3 is CASSTDRGTEAFF. The DNA for the CDR3 is TGTGCCAGCAGCACGGACAGGGGCACTGAAGCTTTCTTT.

V and J are TRBV9 and TRBJ2-3, with 7 positions matching TRBD2. CDR3 size: 14 residues. Germline V lookup: CDR1 SGDLS, CDR2 YYNGEE. V shed 6 bases and J 0 bases; nucleotides not matched to a gene: 4. The CDR3 region is CASKPAGSTDTQYF. In DNA, the CDR3 is TGTGCCAGCAAACCAGCGGGGAGCACAGATACGCAGTATTTT.